Only one count was recorded for the clone carrying this T cell receptor beta chain. This entry comes from a study of blood T cell repertoires in COVID-19. The overall study: Samples of COVID-19 (acute and convalescent) were obtained from the United States, Italy and Spain.

Germline CDR1 reads LNHNV; CDR2 reads YYDKDF (reference sequence). The V end lost 3 bases, the J end lost 7 bases, and 12 bases lay between the germline ends. This CDR3 has 13 residues. Some clones are missing from TCRdb's copy, which holds only in-frame ones; the method was immunoSEQ multiplex PCR. The data hold 100,000 to 120,000 clones, with 88% observed a single time. The receptor's source is a woman aged 45 to 65 with acute or convalescent COVID-19. The sample comprised peripheral blood. This chain links TRBV15 with TRBJ1-1; tentative D call: TRBD1 (6 bases). This chain's CDR3 is CATSRYSRGEAFF. Written as DNA, the CDR3 is TGTGCCACCAGCAGGTATAGCAGGGGTGAAGCTTTCTTT. The variable domain in full, with the rest retrieved from reference TRBV15 and TRBJ1-1, is DAMVIQNPRYQVTQFGKPVTLSCSQTLNHNVMYWYQQKSSQAPKLLFHYYDKDFNNEADTPDNFQSRRPNTSFCFLDIRSPGLGDTAMYLCATSRYSRGEAFFGQGTRLTVV.